The following is a T cell receptor (beta chain) sequence with its context. The CDR3 is made up of 13 amino acids. V was clipped by 1 base and J by 5 bases, with 6 bases between them. The sample belongs to a study of blood T cell repertoires in COVID-19. Measured with immunoSEQ multiplex PCR; TCRdb has only the in-frame clones, and not every one. The sample lists about 100,000 clones, roughly 86% occurring once. Specimen: peripheral blood. This TCR derives from a woman aged 60-70 years in a cohort sampled during active or convalescent COVID-19. The V gene is TRBV12-3 or TRBV12-4, the J gene TRBJ2-1; the D is unclear. CDR3 sequence reads: CASSLGVNNEQFF. As DNA, the CDR3 is TGTGCCAGCAGTTTAGGTGTTAACAATGAGCAGTTCTTC.